This T cell receptor (beta chain) was documented in a study of response to subunit inactivated influenza vaccine. Study outcomes and limitations: It was the authors' suggestion that each seasonal influenza vaccination recruits few new T cells.

TCRdb ran MiXCR on the RT-PCR reads and lists one entry per CDR3 protein. Among fewer than 350,000 distinct CDR3 sequences, around a fifth were seen once, and the ten largest hold roughly 10%. V lost 1 base to trimming and J lost 5 bases, with 8 bases between them. Looked up from germline, CDR1 is SGHTA and CDR2 is FQGNSA. This CDR3 has 13 residues. On this clonotype: Its specificity is unknown.

The J gene is TRBJ1-2, the V gene TRBV7-2, with D unclear. The TCR originated in a man between 50 and 69 years old who received an inactivated influenza vaccine. The source was PBMCs from blood, collected 21 months after vaccination. The chain's CDR3 is CASSLVVEYGYTF. Here the CDR3 DNA reads TGTGCCAGCAGCTTAGTTGTTGAGTATGGCTACACCTTC.